The 29 T cell receptor beta chains listed next were all sequenced from one sample in a study of beta chain features in type 1 diabetes. Overall study findings and caveats: Shorter TCRB CDR3s, moderately but significantly so, were found in Type 1 diabetes patients in all four CD4+ subsets.

No cognate antigen is known for these TCRs. The study reverse transcribed the entire isolated RNA, so it sequenced expressed TCRB transcripts. TCRdb keeps only in-frame clones here, not all; method: immunoSEQ multiplex PCR. The table records about 160,000 clones, 7.5% to 9.5% of them present only once. Sequencing was done on a sample of central memory CD4+ T cells from blood. These receptor sequences come from a woman aged 18-29 years with type 1 diabetes.

This clone was seen ten or more times. The chain employs TRBV29-1 and TRBJ2-5; D not resolved. The V gene lost 0 bases and the J gene lost 5 bases, with 7 bases spanning the gap. The CDR3 consists of 12 residues. Germline CDR1 SQVTM, CDR2 ANQGSEA. The CDR3 region has the DNA TGCAGCGTTGAAGATTCCCGGGAGACCCAGTACTTC. Translating it yields CSVEDSRETQYF.

This clone was found many times. The chain recombines TRBV9 with TRBJ2-4; 7 nucleotides match TRBD2. Germline CDR1 is SGDLS and CDR2 is YYNGEE. Trimming removed 3 bases from V and 7 bases from J; junction bases left unmatched: 7. The CDR3 has 14 residues. This chain's CDR3 is CASSGGLVGNIQYF. CDR3 in DNA: TGTGCCAGCAGCGGTGGACTAGTAGGGAACATTCAGTACTTC.

This clone was counted between two and nine times. The chain employs TRBV7-2 and TRBJ2-7, with TRBD2 identical over 7 bases. CDR3 size: 14 residues. The germline V gene has CDR1 SGHTA and CDR2 FQGNSA. The V gene end was trimmed by 3 bases and the J gene end by 0 bases; junction bases not matched to a gene: 2. For the CDR3, the DNA is TGTGCCAGCAGCTTCGGCGGGGGCTCCTACGAGCAGTACTTC. This encodes CASSFGGGSYEQYF.

J is TRBJ1-5 and V is TRBV19; possibly TRBD1 for D (5 bases). The CDR3 is 14 residues long. V was pared by 2 bases and J by 3 bases, with 8 bases between. Germline-derived CDR1 and CDR2 are LNHDA and SQIVND (reference sequence). CDR3 residues: CASSISRVNQPQHF. CDR3 coding DNA: TGTGCCAGTAGTATATCCAGGGTCAATCAGCCCCAGCATTTT.

The gene calls are TRBV30 and TRBJ1-1; the D gene is possibly TRBD1 (5 bases). Germline V gene data show CDR1 as GTSNPN and CDR2 as SVGIG (reference sequence). CDR3 length: 13 residues. V dropped 4 bases and J dropped 6 bases, with 15 bases sitting between them. The CDR3, as DNA: TGTGCCTGGACAGGTGGGGGAGGTCCTGAAGCTTTCTTT. Translated, it gives CAWTGGGGPEAFF.

V and J are TRBV7-2 and TRBJ2-1, with D possibly TRBD2 on 5 matching bases. The CDR3 spans 17 residues. From germline, CDR1 is SGHTA and CDR2 FQGNSA. The ends were cut back, 1 base at V and 0 bases at J, with 13 bases in the middle. The CDR3 DNA follows: TGTGCCAGCAGCTTAGGGCGGGCCTACTCCTCCTACAATGAGCAGTTCTTC. This sequence encodes CASSLGRAYSSYNEQFF.

J is TRBJ1-1 and V is TRBV6-5, with D perhaps TRBD1 (6 bases). The V gene lost 6 bases and the J gene lost 1 base, with 12 bases spanning the gap. This CDR3 contains 14 residues. The V gene's germline CDR1 is MNHEY and CDR2 SVGAGI. Here the CDR3 DNA reads TGTGCCAGCAGGGCTCAGGGGACGAACACTGAAGCTTTCTTT. It is translated as CASRAQGTNTEAFF.

V usage is TRBV6-6 and J usage is TRBJ1-5; D is unclear. The length of the CDR3 is 14 residues. Per the germline V gene, CDR1 is MNHNY and CDR2 is SVGAGI (reference sequence). The ends were cut back, 1 base at V and 2 bases at J, with 6 bases in the middle. The DNA for the CDR3 is TGTGCCAGCAGTTACTTCATTGGCAATCAGCCCCAGCATTTT. It yields the protein CASSYFIGNQPQHF.

The genes are TRBV11-3 and TRBJ2-5; no clear D. Trimming cost V 7 bases and J 3 bases, with 12 bases left between them. This CDR3 is built from 13 residues. The germline gives CDR1 SGHNT, CDR2 YENEEA. The CDR3 sequence is CASNFGLEETQYF. The DNA of the CDR3 is TGTGCCAGCAACTTTGGGCTGGAAGAGACCCAGTACTTC.

This clone was picked up a small number of times. V gene TRBV4-1 combines with J gene TRBJ2-1; 10 nucleotides line up with TRBD1. The trim removed 1 base at V and 8 bases at J, leaving 5 bases unmatched. Germline V gene lookup returns CDR1 MGHRA and CDR2 YSYEKL. The CDR3 consists of 15 residues. CDR3 region: CASSQGDRGWDEQFF. CDR3 nucleotides: TGCGCCAGCAGCCAAGGGGACAGGGGCTGGGATGAGCAGTTCTTC.

The chain recombines TRBV5-1 with TRBJ2-7; tentative D call: TRBD2 (7 bases). CDR1 and CDR2 (germline): SGHRS, YFSETQ. This CDR3 comprises 12 residues. Trimming left V 6 bases short and J 6 bases short, with 13 bases between. The chain's CDR3 is CASMGGAGEQYF. In DNA form, the CDR3 reads TGCGCCAGCATGGGGGGGGCAGGCGAGCAGTACTTC.

This clone showed up just a few times. This chain uses TRBV28 with TRBJ1-4; D is ambiguous. V was trimmed by 8 bases and J by 7 bases, leaving 8 bases between them. Germline-derived CDR1 and CDR2 are MDHEN and SYDVKM. The CDR3 is 11 residues long. CDR3: CASAGFEKLFF. The CDR3 DNA is TGTGCCAGCGCGGGTTTTGAAAAACTGTTTTTT.

This clone has a handful of counts. The rearrangement links TRBV12-5 to TRBJ2-2; TRBD2 matches 8 bases. CDR1 and CDR2 from the germline V gene are LGHNT and FRNRAP. The CDR3 covers 15 residues. V was pared by 0 bases and J by 5 bases, with 2 bases of the junction left unmatched. The CDR3 region is CASGLVSGGTGELFF. DNA for the CDR3: TGTGCTAGTGGTTTGGTGTCGGGAGGGACCGGGGAGCTGTTTTTT. Based on the CDR3 plus reference TRBV12-5 and TRBJ2-2, the full variable domain is DARVTQTPRHKVTEMGQEVTMRCQPILGHNTVFWYRQTMMQGLELLAYFRNRAPLDDSGMPKDRFSAEMPDATLATLKIQPSEPRDSAVYFCASGLVSGGTGELFFGEGSRLTVL.

This clone was observed a few times. V usage is TRBV7-8 and J usage is TRBJ2-3, with 8 bases identical to TRBD1. In germline, CDR1 is SGHVS, CDR2 FQNEAQ. The CDR3 has 15 residues. With 3 bases clipped from V and 5 bases from J, the junction kept 7 bases outside the gene matches. The CDR3 sequence: CASSFHRGQGDTQYF. The CDR3 region has the DNA TGTGCCAGCAGCTTTCACCGAGGACAGGGAGATACGCAGTATTTT.

The chain employs TRBV25-1 and TRBJ1-2; no firm D call. Germline V gives CDR1 MGHDK, CDR2 SYGVNS. V was trimmed by 1 base and J by 5 bases, leaving 11 bases between them. This CDR3 comprises 14 residues. In DNA form, the CDR3 reads TGTGCCAGCAGTGAATGGGAGGGATCGTATGGCTACACCTTC. It specifies CASSEWEGSYGYTF.

The chain has TRBV6-5 and TRBJ1-2; 7 positions agree with TRBD1. This CDR3 region has 13 residues. J gave up 3 bases and V 5 bases, and 3 bases lay outside the gene matches. Germline assignment: CDR1 MNHEY and CDR2 SVGAGI. The CDR3 DNA reads TGTGCCAGCAGTATTACAGGGGACTATGGCTACACCTTC. Translation gives CASSITGDYGYTF.

CDR3: CASSLGLAQYF. DNA for the CDR3: TGTGCCAGCAGTTTAGGACTAGCGCAGTATTTT. The chain links TRBV28 to TRBJ2-3; TRBD2 aligns across 7 bases. CDR3 length: 11 residues. Germline V gene lookup returns CDR1 MDHEN and CDR2 SYDVKM. J gave up 10 bases and V 2 bases, and 0 bases lay outside the gene matches. Drawing the rest from reference TRBV28 and TRBJ2-3, the complete variable domain is DVKVTQSSRYLVKRTGEKVFLECVQDMDHENMFWYRQDPGLGLRLIYFSYDVKMKEKGDIPEGYSVSREKKERFSLILESASTNQTSMYLCASSLGLAQYFGPGTRLTVL.

This clone was detected only a few times. The chain recombines TRBV5-6 with TRBJ2-1; tentatively, D is TRBD2 (6 bases). The CDR3 sequence is 17 residues long. V was shortened by 3 bases and J by 1 base, with 17 bases between the two germline ends. The germline V gene has CDR1 SGHDT and CDR2 YYEEEE. CDR3 protein: CASSSGPEGSSYNEQFF. CDR3 sequence (DNA): TGTGCCAGCAGCTCGGGACCGGAGGGTTCATCCTACAATGAGCAGTTCTTC.

This clone was detected a few times. The J gene is TRBJ2-4, the V gene TRBV11-3; no firm D call. This CDR3 has 17 residues. Germline lookup yields CDR1 SGHNT and CDR2 YENEEA. The germline V and J ends were trimmed by 2 bases and 0 bases, with 14 bases remaining between them. CDR3 protein: CASSLPVVKLAKNIQYF. The CDR3 DNA reads as TGTGCCAGCAGCTTACCCGTTGTGAAGCTAGCCAAAAACATTCAGTACTTC.

In this sample, this clone turned up a few times. The chain carries TRBV7-2 and TRBJ1-5; a possible D gene is TRBD1 (5 bases). The V gene lost 6 bases and the J gene lost 9 bases, with 15 bases spanning the gap. Germline values: CDR1 SGHTA, CDR2 FQGNSA. This CDR3 has 13 amino acids. CDR3 amino acids: CASSPGARGPQHF. For the CDR3, the DNA is TGTGCCAGCAGTCCTGGGGCCCGTGGGCCCCAGCATTTT.

There are a few counts of this clone. The chain has TRBV28 and TRBJ2-3, with D unresolved. Looked up from germline, CDR1 is MDHEN and CDR2 is SYDVKM. V was clipped by 4 bases and J by 0 bases, with 11 bases between them. The CDR3 is 15 residues long. The CDR3 reads CASSSPASSTDTQYF. The DNA of the CDR3 is TGTGCCAGCAGTTCCCCAGCGTCTAGCACAGATACGCAGTATTTT.

This clone has a handful of counts. V is TRBV5-1 and J is TRBJ2-5; D is possibly TRBD1 (6 bases). The CDR3 length is 15 residues. V lost 4 bases and J 2 bases, leaving 15 bases between the germline ends. Germline values: CDR1 SGHRS, CDR2 YFSETQ. CDR3 protein: CASSQTGDIQETQYF. The CDR3 DNA sequence: TGCGCCAGCAGCCAGACAGGCGACATACAAGAGACCCAGTACTTC.

J is TRBJ1-3 and V is TRBV4-3; D not certain. With 4 bases removed from V and 4 bases from J, the gap between germline ends came to 17 bases. The CDR3 length is 16 residues. Germline V gives CDR1 LGHNA, CDR2 YSLEER. CDR3: CASSREMVERGNTIYF. The CDR3 bases are TGCGCCAGCAGCCGTGAGATGGTGGAGAGGGGAAACACCATATATTTT.

This clone has only a few counts. This chain links TRBV7-9 with TRBJ2-7; D gene ambiguous. The CDR3 is 13 residues long. Germline assignment: CDR1 SEHNR and CDR2 FQNEAQ (reference sequence). The V and J ends lost 7 bases and 2 bases respectively, with 12 bases between them. The CDR3 region is CASTVDLTYEQYF. CDR3 DNA: TGTGCCAGCACAGTTGACTTAACCTACGAGCAGTACTTC.

CDR3 amino acids: CASTQGQGWSGELFF. The CDR3 DNA reads TGTGCCAGTACCCAGGGACAGGGGTGGTCCGGGGAGCTGTTTTTT. The chain recombines TRBV19 with TRBJ2-2, with TRBD1 matching 10 bases. The CDR3 spans 15 residues. In germline, CDR1 is LNHDA, CDR2 SQIVND (reference sequence). Germline trimming cut 7 bases from V and 6 bases from J; bases unmatched to any gene: 8. Combining the CDR3 with reference TRBV19 and TRBJ2-2 gives the whole variable domain DGGITQSPKYLFRKEGQNVTLSCEQNLNHDAMYWYRQDPGQGLRLIYYSQIVNDFQKGDIAEGYSVSREKKESFPLTVTSAQKNPTAFYLCASTQGQGWSGELFFGEGSRLTVL.

This clone showed up many times. The chain is built from TRBV29-1 and TRBJ2-7; the D gene is possibly TRBD2 (6 bases). The V gene's germline CDR1 is SQVTM and CDR2 ANQGSEA. V lost 0 bases to trimming and J lost 2 bases, with 17 bases between them. This CDR3 has 16 residues. DNA of the CDR3: TGCAGCGTTGAAGATCGGCGCGGGAAGGCTACCTACGAGCAGTACTTC. Amino acids: CSVEDRRGKATYEQYF.

V usage is TRBV7-2 and J usage is TRBJ1-2; the D is unclear. V lost 1 base to trimming and J lost 1 base, with 7 bases between them. CDR3 length equals 14 residues. Germline CDR1 SGHTA, CDR2 FQGNSA. CDR3 sequence reads: CASSLGSVNYGYTF. The CDR3 DNA sequence: TGTGCCAGCAGCTTAGGATCGGTTAACTATGGCTACACCTTC. Looking up the rest from reference TRBV7-2 and TRBJ1-2 gives the full variable domain: GAGVSQSPSNKVTEKGKDVELRCDPISGHTALYWYRQSLGQGLEFLIYFQGNSAPDKSGLPSDRFSAERTGGSVSTLTIQRTQQEDSAVYLCASSLGSVNYGYTFGSGTRLTVV.

The CDR3 reads CASSLEGGGGGWETQYF. CDR3 in DNA: TGTGCCAGCAGCTTAGAAGGGGGGGGTGGAGGTTGGGAGACCCAGTACTTC. This chain links TRBV11-2 with TRBJ2-5; D may be TRBD2 (7 bases). The V and J ends lost 0 bases and 5 bases respectively, with 19 bases between them. This CDR3 spans 17 amino acids. CDR1 and CDR2 (germline): SGHAT, FQNNGV.

A note on this clone: The sample holds other DNA sequences that translate to the same CDR3. The chain joins TRBV28 to TRBJ2-3; D call uncertain. V gave up 4 bases and J gave up 1 base, with 3 bases separating them. The CDR3 covers 12 residues. Germline V gene sequence: CDR1 MDHEN, CDR2 SYDVKM. The CDR3 loop is CASSSGTDTQYF. The CDR3 DNA reads as TGTGCCAGCAGTTCCGGCACAGATACGCAGTATTTT.